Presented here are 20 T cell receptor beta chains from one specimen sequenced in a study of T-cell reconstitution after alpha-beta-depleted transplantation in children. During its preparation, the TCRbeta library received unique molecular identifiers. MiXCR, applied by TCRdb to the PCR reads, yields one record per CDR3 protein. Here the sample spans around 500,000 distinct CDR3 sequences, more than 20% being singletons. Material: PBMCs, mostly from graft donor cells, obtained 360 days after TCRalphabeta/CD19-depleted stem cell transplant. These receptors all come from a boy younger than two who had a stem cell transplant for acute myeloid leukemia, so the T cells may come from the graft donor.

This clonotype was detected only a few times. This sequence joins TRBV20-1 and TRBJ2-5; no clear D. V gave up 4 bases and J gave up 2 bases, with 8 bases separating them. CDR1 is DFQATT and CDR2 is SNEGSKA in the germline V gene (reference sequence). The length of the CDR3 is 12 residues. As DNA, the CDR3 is TGCAGTGCTAAAGACGGACAAGAGACCCAGTACTTC. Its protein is CSAKDGQETQYF.

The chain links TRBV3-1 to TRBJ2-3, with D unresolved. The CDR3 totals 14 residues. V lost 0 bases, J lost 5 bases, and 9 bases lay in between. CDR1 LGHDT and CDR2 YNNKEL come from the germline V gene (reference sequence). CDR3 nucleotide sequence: TGTGCCAGCAGCCAAGATCGCTTGGTAGATACGCAGTATTTT. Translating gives CASSQDRLVDTQYF.

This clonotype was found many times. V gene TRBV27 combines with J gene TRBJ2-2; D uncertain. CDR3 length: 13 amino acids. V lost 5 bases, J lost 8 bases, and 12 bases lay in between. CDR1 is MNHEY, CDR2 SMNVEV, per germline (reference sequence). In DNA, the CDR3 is TGTGCCAGCAGTAGGGCTAGGTTGGGGGAGCTGTTTTTT. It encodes CASSRARLGELFF.

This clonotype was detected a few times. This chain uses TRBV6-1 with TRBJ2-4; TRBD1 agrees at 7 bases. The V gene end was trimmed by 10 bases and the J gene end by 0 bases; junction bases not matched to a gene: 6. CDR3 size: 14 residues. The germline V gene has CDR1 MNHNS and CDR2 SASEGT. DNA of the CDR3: TGTGCCACTGGACAGGCCCTAGCCAAAAACATTCAGTACTTC. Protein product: CATGQALAKNIQYF.

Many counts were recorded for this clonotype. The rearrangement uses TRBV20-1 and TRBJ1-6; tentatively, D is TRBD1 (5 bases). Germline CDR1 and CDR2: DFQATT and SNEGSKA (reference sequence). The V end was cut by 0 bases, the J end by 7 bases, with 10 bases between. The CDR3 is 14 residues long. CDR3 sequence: CSAREGPRNSPLHF. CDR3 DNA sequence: TGCAGTGCTAGAGAGGGACCGAGAAATTCACCCCTCCACTTT.

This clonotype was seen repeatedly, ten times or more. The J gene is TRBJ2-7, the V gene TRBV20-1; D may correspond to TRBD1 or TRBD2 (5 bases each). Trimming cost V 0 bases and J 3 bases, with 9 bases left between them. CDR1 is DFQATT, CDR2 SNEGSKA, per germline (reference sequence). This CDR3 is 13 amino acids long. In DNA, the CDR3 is TGCAGTGCTAGAGACGGGGCCGACTACGAGCAGTACTTC. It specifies CSARDGADYEQYF.

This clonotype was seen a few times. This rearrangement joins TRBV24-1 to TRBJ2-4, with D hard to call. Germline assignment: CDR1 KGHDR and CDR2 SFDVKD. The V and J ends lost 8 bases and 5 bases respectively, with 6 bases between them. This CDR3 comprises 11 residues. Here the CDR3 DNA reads TGTGCCACCATACGGGAAAACATTCAGTACTTC. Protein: CATIRENIQYF.

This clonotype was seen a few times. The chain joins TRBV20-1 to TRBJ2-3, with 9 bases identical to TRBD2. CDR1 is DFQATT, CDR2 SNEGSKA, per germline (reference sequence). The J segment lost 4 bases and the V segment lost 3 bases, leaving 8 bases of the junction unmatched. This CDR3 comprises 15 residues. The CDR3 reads CSARDLAGISDTQYF. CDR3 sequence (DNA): TGCAGTGCTAGGGACCTAGCGGGGATCTCAGATACGCAGTATTTT.

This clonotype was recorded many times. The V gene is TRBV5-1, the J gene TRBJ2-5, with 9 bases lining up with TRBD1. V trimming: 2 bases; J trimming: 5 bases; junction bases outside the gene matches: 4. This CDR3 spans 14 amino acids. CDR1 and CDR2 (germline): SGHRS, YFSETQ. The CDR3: CASSFTGGLETQYF. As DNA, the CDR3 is TGCGCCAGCAGCTTTACAGGGGGCTTGGAGACCCAGTACTTC.

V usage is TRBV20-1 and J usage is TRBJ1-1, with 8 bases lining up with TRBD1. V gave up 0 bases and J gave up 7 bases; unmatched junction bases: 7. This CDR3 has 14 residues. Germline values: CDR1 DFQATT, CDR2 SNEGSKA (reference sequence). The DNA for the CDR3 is TGCAGTGCTAGAGATTTGGCAGGGGGCTTTGAAGCTTTCTTT. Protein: CSARDLAGGFEAFF.

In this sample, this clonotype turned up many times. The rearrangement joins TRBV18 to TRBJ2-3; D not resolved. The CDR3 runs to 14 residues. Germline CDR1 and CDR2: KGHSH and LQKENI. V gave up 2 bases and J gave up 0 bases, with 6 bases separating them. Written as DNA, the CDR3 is TGTGCCAGCTCACCAAATGACAGCACAGATACGCAGTATTTT. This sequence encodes CASSPNDSTDTQYF.

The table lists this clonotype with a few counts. The chain's CDR3 is CASSPAVLTYNEQFF. The CDR3 DNA follows: TGCGCCAGCAGCCCTGCGGTTCTAACCTACAATGAGCAGTTCTTC. The V call is TRBV5-1, the J call TRBJ2-1; D gene uncertain. The CDR3 contains 15 residues. Trimming took 4 bases from V and 2 from J, leaving 13 bases between them. From germline, CDR1 is SGHRS and CDR2 YFSETQ.

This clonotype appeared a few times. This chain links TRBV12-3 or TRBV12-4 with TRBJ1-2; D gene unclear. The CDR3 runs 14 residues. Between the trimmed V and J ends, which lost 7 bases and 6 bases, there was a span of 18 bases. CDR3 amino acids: CASKVFRASNGYTF. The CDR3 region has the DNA TGTGCCAGCAAGGTTTTCCGGGCCAGTAATGGCTACACCTTC.

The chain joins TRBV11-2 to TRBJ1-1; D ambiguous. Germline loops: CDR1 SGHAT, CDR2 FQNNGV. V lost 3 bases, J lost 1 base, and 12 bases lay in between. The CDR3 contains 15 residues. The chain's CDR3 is CASSLSKRANTEAFF. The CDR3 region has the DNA TGTGCCAGCAGCTTGTCAAAGAGGGCGAACACTGAAGCTTTCTTT.

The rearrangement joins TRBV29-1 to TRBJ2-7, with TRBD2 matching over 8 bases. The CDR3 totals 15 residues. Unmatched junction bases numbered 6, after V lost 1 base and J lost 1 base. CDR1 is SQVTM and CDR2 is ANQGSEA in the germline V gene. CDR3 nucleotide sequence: TGCAGCGTTGAAGGGAGAGAGCGGGGGTCCTACGAGCAGTACTTC. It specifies CSVEGRERGSYEQYF.

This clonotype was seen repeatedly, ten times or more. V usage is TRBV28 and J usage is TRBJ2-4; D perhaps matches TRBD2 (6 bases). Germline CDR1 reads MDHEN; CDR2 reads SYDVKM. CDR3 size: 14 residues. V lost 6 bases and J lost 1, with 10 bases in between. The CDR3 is CASRPGGAKNIQYF. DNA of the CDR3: TGTGCCAGCAGGCCTGGAGGGGCCAAAAACATTCAGTACTTC.

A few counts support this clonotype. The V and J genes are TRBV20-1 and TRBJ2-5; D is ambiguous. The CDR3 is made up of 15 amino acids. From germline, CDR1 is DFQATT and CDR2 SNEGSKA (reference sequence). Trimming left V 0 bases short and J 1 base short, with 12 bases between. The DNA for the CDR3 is TGCAGTGCTAGAGAACCCGACTTAATCCAAGAGACCCAGTACTTC. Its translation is CSAREPDLIQETQYF.

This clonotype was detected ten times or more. The CDR3 reads CSVGPRGGTDTQYF. CDR3 nucleotides: TGCAGCGTTGGCCCCCGCGGGGGCACAGATACGCAGTATTTT. The chain couples TRBV29-1 to TRBJ2-3; the D gene is possibly TRBD2 (6 bases). Germline CDR1 reads SQVTM; CDR2 reads ANQGSEA. CDR3 size: 14 residues. The V end was cut by 4 bases, the J end by 1 base, with 12 bases between.

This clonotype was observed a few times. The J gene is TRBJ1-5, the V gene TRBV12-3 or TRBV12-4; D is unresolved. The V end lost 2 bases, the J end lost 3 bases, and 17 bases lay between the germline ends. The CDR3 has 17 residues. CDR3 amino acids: CASSLNGRVLDNQPQHF. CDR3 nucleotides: TGTGCCAGCAGTTTAAACGGGCGGGTCCTCGACAATCAGCCCCAGCATTTT.

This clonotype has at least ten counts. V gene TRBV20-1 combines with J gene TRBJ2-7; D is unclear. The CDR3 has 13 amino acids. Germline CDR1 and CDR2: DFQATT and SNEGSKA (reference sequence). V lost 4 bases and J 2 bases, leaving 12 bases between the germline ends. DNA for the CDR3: TGCAGTGCTACGGGCCCCCCGGCCTACGAGCAGTACTTC. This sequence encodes CSATGPPAYEQYF.